These 9 T cell receptor beta chains came from one sample sequenced in a study of identical twins. TCRdb re-derived calls from the 5' RACE reads in MiXCR, one entry per CDR3 protein. Among hundreds of thousands of distinct CDR3 sequences listed, 9% to 15% were seen once. The same sample was also studied in work on yellow fever vaccine responses in identical twins.

The material sequenced was PBMCs. The receptors originated from a woman under 30 in good health.

This clonotype has at least ten counts. This chain connects TRBV5-1 to TRBJ2-1, with TRBD1 matching 7 bases. With V trimmed by 3 bases and J by 2 bases, 8 bases remained unmatched. This CDR3 is 16 amino acids long. Germline lookup yields CDR1 SGHRS and CDR2 YFSETQ. This CDR3 reads CASSYNAQGAYNEQFF. CDR3 sequence (DNA): TGCGCCAGCAGCTACAACGCGCAGGGGGCCTACAATGAGCAGTTCTTC.

The table lists this clonotype with a few counts. The chain joins TRBV20-1 to TRBJ2-3; 13 bases agree with TRBD2. CDR3 length equals 16 residues. Germline V CDR1 and CDR2: DFQATT, SNEGSKA (reference sequence). The trim removed 2 bases at V and 4 bases at J, leaving 6 bases unmatched. CDR3 sequence (DNA): TGCAGTGCTAGACCAGGACTAGCGGGAGTTTCAGATACGCAGTATTTT. The encoded protein is CSARPGLAGVSDTQYF.

There are a few counts of this clonotype. The rearrangement uses TRBV11-2 and TRBJ2-1; the D is unclear. The CDR3 contains 17 residues. The V gene's germline CDR1 is SGHAT and CDR2 FQNNGV. The V gene lost 1 base and the J gene lost 6 bases, with 19 bases spanning the gap. The CDR3 bases are TGTGCCAGCAGCTTAGCAGGCTTCGAGGTACTGGGCAATGAGCAGTTCTTC. Protein product: CASSLAGFEVLGNEQFF. The entire variable domain, with the rest obtained from reference TRBV11-2 and TRBJ2-1, is as follows: EAGVAQSPRYKIIEKRQSVAFWCNPISGHATLYWYQQILGQGPKLLIQFQNNGVVDDSQLPKDRFSAERLKGVDSTLKIQPAKLEDSAVYLCASSLAGFEVLGNEQFFGPGTRLTVL.

This clonotype was counted only a few times. The chain is built from TRBV10-3 and TRBJ2-1; possibly TRBD2 for D (6 bases). The V gene's germline CDR1 is ENHRY and CDR2 SYGVKD. This CDR3 region has 13 residues. The V end lost 11 bases, the J end lost 2 bases, and 13 bases lay between the germline ends. In DNA form, the CDR3 reads TGTGCCGCCTCACTAGCCACCTACAATGAGCAGTTCTTC. This gives the protein CAASLATYNEQFF.

In its sample, this clonotype was seen a few times. V usage is TRBV20-1 and J usage is TRBJ2-2, with D uncertain. The germline V gene encodes CDR1 DFQATT and CDR2 SNEGSKA (reference sequence). Trimming removed 2 bases from V and 4 bases from J, with 11 bases in between. The CDR3 is 14 residues long. The DNA for the CDR3 is TGCAGTGCTAGATCTGGGATCCTCACCGGGGAGCTGTTTTTT. The encoded protein is CSARSGILTGELFF.

J is TRBJ1-1 and V is TRBV7-9; a possible D gene is TRBD1 (5 bases). This CDR3 has 15 amino acids. The germline V gene has CDR1 SEHNR and CDR2 FQNEAQ (reference sequence). Trimming removed 5 bases at V and 1 base at J, with 14 bases between. The CDR3 protein is CASSIGVGENTEAFF. The CDR3 bases are TGTGCCAGCAGCATTGGCGTGGGGGAGAACACTGAAGCTTTCTTT.

This clonotype was found a few times. The chain combines TRBV7-9 with TRBJ2-1; D gene unclear. The germline V gene encodes CDR1 SEHNR and CDR2 FQNEAQ (reference sequence). The germline V and J ends were trimmed by 5 bases and 0 bases, with 14 bases remaining between them. The CDR3 extends over 16 amino acids. CDR3 bases: TGTGCCAGCAGCCACAAAACTGGACCCTCCTACAATGAGCAGTTCTTC. As protein: CASSHKTGPSYNEQFF.

This clonotype showed up just a few times. The CDR3 nucleotides are TGTGCCAGCTCACCCCGGGGGGCCGGGAATGGGGACACTGAAGCTTTCTTT. This encodes CASSPRGAGNGDTEAFF. The chain links TRBV18 to TRBJ1-1; D possibly corresponds to TRBD1 (6 bases). Germline assignment: CDR1 KGHSH and CDR2 LQKENI. This CDR3 contains 17 residues. V lost 3 bases and J 3 bases, leaving 20 bases between the germline ends.

The chain has TRBV5-5 and TRBJ2-3; D may be TRBD1 or TRBD2 (5 bases each). Deletions cut 4 bases from V and 1 base from J, with 16 bases between. Looked up from germline, CDR1 is SGHKS and CDR2 is YYEKEE (reference sequence). The CDR3 is made up of 16 amino acids. The CDR3 is CASSPGLVGCTDTQYF. The CDR3 DNA reads as TGTGCCAGCAGCCCGGGGCTCGTTGGCTGCACAGATACGCAGTATTTT.